In this sample, the clone carrying this T cell receptor (beta chain) turned up a few times. The table came from immunoSEQ multiplex PCR; TCRdb's copy has only in-frame clones and leaves some out. The sample carries some 26,000 clones, around 80% recorded once. The sample belongs to a study of memory CD4+ T cells and cytomegalovirus serostatus. Across the whole study: Of the healthy Belgian adults, several were CMV seropositive and about 24 seronegative.

Single viable CD3+CD4+CD8-CD45RO+ cells were sorted as the memory CD4+ T cells. CMV serostatus came from serum IgG against pp150, pp28, p38, p52. The specimen was memory CD4+ T cells from blood. This clonotype was obtained from an adult in good health and CMV-seronegative.

The CDR3 region has the DNA TGTGCCAGCAGCGGAGGACGGCTAGGGACTGAAGCTTTCTTT. Its protein is CASSGGRLGTEAFF. The V gene is TRBV7-2, the J gene TRBJ1-1; D remains ambiguous. Trimming cost V 5 bases and J 5 bases, with 15 bases left between them. Germline V gene data show CDR1 as SGHTA and CDR2 as FQGNSA. The CDR3 spans 14 residues.